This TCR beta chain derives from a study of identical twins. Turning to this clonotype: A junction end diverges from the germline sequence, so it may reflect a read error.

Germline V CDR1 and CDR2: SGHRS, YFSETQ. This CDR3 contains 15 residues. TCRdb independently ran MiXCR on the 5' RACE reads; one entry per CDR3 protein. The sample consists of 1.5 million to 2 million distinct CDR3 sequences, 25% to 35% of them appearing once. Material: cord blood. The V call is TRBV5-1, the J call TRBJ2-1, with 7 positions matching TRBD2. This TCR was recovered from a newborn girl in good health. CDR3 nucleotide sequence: TGCGTCAGCAGCTTGGCTAGCGGCGGGGACAATGAGCAGTTCTTC. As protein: CVSSLASGGDNEQFF.